This record concerns one T cell receptor (beta chain) sequence. The antigen remains unidentified. Treatment: approximately nine-day PBMC culture with coronavirus spike peptide pools or control peptides (ViraFEST assay). With peptide pools, ViraFEST first expanded antigen-specific T cells and afterwards sequenced their TCRs. CDR1 and CDR2 from the germline V gene are SGHKS and YYEKEE (reference sequence). V gave up 4 bases and J gave up 0 bases, with 14 bases separating them. This CDR3 is 16 amino acids long. The sample comes from a study of vaccination and CD4 T cells after COVID-19. The wider study: The peptides that stimulated the cells were overlapping spike peptides from SARS-CoV-2, HCoV-NL63, HCoV-OC43 and HCoV-229E. Treatment of control cultures consisted of a CEFX pool, an HIV-1 Nef pool, or no peptide.

Once obtained from cultured CD4+ T cells, the DNA was sequenced using the Oncomine TCR Beta short-read assay. TCRdb re-called the PCR reads through MiXCR, storing one row per CDR3 protein. The table has approximately 20,000 distinct CDR3 sequences, approximately 22% seen once. V is TRBV5-5 and J is TRBJ1-3; weak D call: TRBD1 (5 bases). The clonotype originates from a human donor with COVID-19. The source material was cultured CD4+ T cells from blood. The CDR3 sequence: CASSDLQGRSGNTIYF. DNA of the CDR3: TGTGCCAGCAGCGACCTCCAGGGACGCTCTGGAAACACCATATATTTT.